The T cell receptor beta chain described here comes from a study of cytomegalovirus exposure and HLA in healthy donors. V lost 6 bases, J lost 0 bases, and 10 bases stayed unmatched. The CDR3 runs 16 residues. Germline V lookup: CDR1 SQVTM, CDR2 ANQGSEA. Both 60 Vbeta primers and 13 Jbeta primers went into the PCR. Here immunoSEQ multiplex PCR was the method, and the copy in TCRdb shows in-frame clones only, minus some. The sample yields fewer than 70,000 clones, just under 70% seen once. The chain carries TRBV29-1 and TRBJ1-1; 10 bases match TRBD1. This sequence was found in a woman in her twenties or thirties in good health and CMV-seronegative. The sequenced sample consisted of PBMCs. The CDR3: CSVAGGTGAVNTEAFF. The CDR3 coding sequence is TGCAGCGTCGCTGGGGGGACAGGGGCGGTGAACACTGAAGCTTTCTTT. Using reference TRBV29-1 and TRBJ1-1 for the parts outside the CDR3, the full variable domain is SAVISQKPSRDICQRGTSLTIQCQVDSQVTMMFWYRQQPGQSLTLIATANQGSEATYESGFVIDKFPISRPNLTFSTLTVSNMSPEDSSIYLCSVAGGTGAVNTEAFFGQGTRLTVV.